Here is one TCR beta chain with its context. The method was immunoSEQ multiplex PCR; TCRdb's version includes in-frame clones alone and lacks a portion of them. The data hold 95,000 to 150,000 clones, with approximately 90% observed a single time. This sample is part of a study of control samples from healthy donors and cancer patients. V lost 1 base and J lost 5; bases outside the gene matches: 9. CDR3 length equals 17 residues. Germline V gene lookup returns CDR1 SGHTA and CDR2 FQGNSA. The rearrangement links TRBV7-2 to TRBJ2-1, with 9 bases matching TRBD2. The sequence derives from a woman aged 18-29 years in good health. Sequenced: blood. Here the CDR3 DNA reads TGTGCCAGCAGCTTAGTTCTTCCGCGGGGGGGCCACAATGAGCAGTTCTTC. This encodes CASSLVLPRGGHNEQFF.